Following are 27 T cell receptor beta chains from one sample sequenced in a study of shared clonotypes between healthy human individuals (dated by TCRdb to the early 2020s). The library was obtained by the immunoSEQ multiplex PCR assay. This immuneACCESS table, as held by TCRdb, lists in-frame sequences with V and J called but not all clones. Of the missing ones, under half trace to an unresolved V gene in checked studies; the others have no known cause. The sample table records approximately 530,000 clones; 95% to 96% of these occur just once. The biggest ten clones account for approximately 0.06% of the sample. The sequenced sample was naive CD4+ T cells sorted from blood. The cell subset or site label on this specimen signifies: CD45RA+ positively selected. These receptors all come from a woman younger than 45 in good health.

This clone was counted once. The V gene is TRBV6-6, the J gene TRBJ1-2; TRBD1 is a possible D gene (6 bases). This CDR3 region has 15 residues. The germline gives CDR1 MNHNY, CDR2 SVGAGI (reference sequence). The V gene lost 0 bases and the J gene lost 1 base, with 9 bases spanning the gap. The CDR3 bases are TGTGCCAGCAGTTACTCGCTACAGGGTAACTATGGCTACACCTTC. Protein: CASSYSLQGNYGYTF.

The V gene is TRBV7-9, the J gene TRBJ2-5; D unclear. The germline V gene encodes CDR1 SEHNR and CDR2 FQNEAQ (reference sequence). The CDR3 has 10 amino acids. Trimming took 5 bases from V and 3 from J, leaving 1 base between them. CDR3 sequence: CASSEETQYF. The DNA of the CDR3 is TGTGCCAGCAGCGAAGAGACCCAGTACTTC. Filled out from reference TRBV7-9 and TRBJ2-5, the complete variable domain reads DTGVSQNPRHKITKRGQNVTFRCDPISEHNRLYWYRQTLGQGPEFLTYFQNEAQLEKSRLLSDRFSAERPKGSFSTLEIQRTEQGDSAMYLCASSEETQYFGPGTRLLVL.

This clone showed up just a few times. The chain uses TRBV10-1 and TRBJ2-2; D is uncertain. This CDR3 spans 12 amino acids. Germline CDR1 is WNHNN and CDR2 is SYGVQD (reference sequence). The V end lost 6 bases, the J end lost 2 bases, and 4 bases lay between the germline ends. CDR3 loop: CASRTNTGELFF. The CDR3 bases are TGCGCCAGCAGGACTAACACCGGGGAGCTGTTTTTT.

V and J are TRBV19 and TRBJ2-1; 11 nucleotides align to TRBD2. Germline loops: CDR1 LNHDA, CDR2 SQIVND (reference sequence). Trimming at V came to 4 bases and at J to 4 bases, leaving 3 bases not matched to a gene. CDR3 size: 15 residues. CDR3 coding DNA: TGTGCCAGTAGTAGACTAGCGGGGCAATACAATGAGCAGTTCTTC. Protein product: CASSRLAGQYNEQFF.

This chain connects TRBV29-1 to TRBJ1-3, with D tentatively TRBD1 (6 bases). CDR3 length: 15 amino acids. The V gene lost 3 bases and the J gene lost 0 bases, with 12 bases spanning the gap. Germline loops: CDR1 SQVTM, CDR2 ANQGSEA. DNA of the CDR3: TGCAGCGTTGATAGTTCGGGGGCCTCTGGAAACACCATATATTTT. Its protein product is CSVDSSGASGNTIYF.

The chain couples TRBV7-9 to TRBJ2-3; D gene unclear. The ends were cut back, 5 bases at V and 0 bases at J, with 6 bases in the middle. The V gene's germline CDR1 is SEHNR and CDR2 FQNEAQ (reference sequence). The CDR3 consists of 13 residues. CDR3 protein: CASSIGSTDTQYF. As DNA, the CDR3 is TGTGCCAGCAGCATCGGCAGCACAGATACGCAGTATTTT.

J is TRBJ2-7 and V is TRBV9; 7 bases match TRBD2. V lost 3 bases to trimming and J lost 1 base; unmatched junction nucleotides: 4. CDR1 SGDLS and CDR2 YYNGEE come from the germline V gene. The CDR3 is 14 residues long. CDR3: CASSGGLGSYEQYF. The DNA for the CDR3 is TGTGCCAGCAGCGGAGGACTAGGTTCCTACGAGCAGTACTTC.

The rearrangement links TRBV5-1 to TRBJ1-2; D remains unclear. This CDR3 comprises 12 residues. V was shortened by 2 bases and J by 7 bases, with 9 bases between the two germline ends. Per the germline V gene, CDR1 is SGHRS and CDR2 is YFSETQ. Written as DNA, the CDR3 is TGCGCCAGCAGCTTCAGGCTCACTGGCTACACCTTC. This translates into CASSFRLTGYTF.

This rearrangement joins TRBV6-1 to TRBJ1-4; D gene unclear. CDR1 MNHNS and CDR2 SASEGT come from the germline V gene. The length of the CDR3 is 15 residues. V lost 4 bases and J 0 bases, leaving 9 bases between the germline ends. The CDR3 DNA follows: TGTGCCAGCAGTGTCGACGGTGCAACTAATGAAAAACTGTTTTTT. It specifies CASSVDGATNEKLFF.

The DNA of the CDR3 is TGTGCCAGCTCACGTTCTCTTGGCGAGCAGTACTTC. It translates to CASSRSLGEQYF. This chain joins TRBV18 and TRBJ2-7; D is unresolved. The ends were cut back, 4 bases at V and 6 bases at J, with 10 bases in the middle. The germline gives CDR1 KGHSH, CDR2 LQKENI. The length of the CDR3 is 12 residues.

The V call is TRBV12-5, the J call TRBJ2-7; D is possibly TRBD2 (5 bases). This CDR3 spans 15 amino acids. The V gene lost 3 bases and the J gene lost 0 bases, with 12 bases spanning the gap. The germline CDR1 and CDR2 sequences are LGHNT and FRNRAP. The CDR3 loop reads CASGLAPGISYEQYF. CDR3 bases: TGTGCTAGTGGTTTAGCCCCGGGGATCTCCTACGAGCAGTACTTC.

The DNA for the CDR3 is TGTGCCACCCGTTCCAATAGGACAGGGTTTAATGAAAAACTGTTTTTT. Translating gives CATRSNRTGFNEKLFF. V usage is TRBV15 and J usage is TRBJ1-4; 8 nucleotides match TRBD1. The CDR3 covers 16 residues. The germline gives CDR1 LNHNV, CDR2 YYDKDF (reference sequence). The J segment lost 4 bases and the V segment lost 8 bases, leaving 12 bases of the junction unmatched.

Turning to this clone: Other nucleotide sequences from this sample produce the same CDR3. This chain links TRBV6-5 with TRBJ1-1; no clear D gene. V was shortened by 2 bases and J by 3 bases, with 7 bases between the two germline ends. The V gene's germline CDR1 is MNHEY and CDR2 SVGAGI. The CDR3 sequence is 13 residues long. Here the CDR3 reads CASSYRRDTEAFF. The DNA for the CDR3 is TGTGCCAGCAGTTACCGCCGGGACACTGAAGCTTTCTTT.

The rearrangement uses TRBV10-3 and TRBJ2-7; TRBD2 aligns across 7 bases. This CDR3 region has 15 residues. V was pared by 0 bases and J by 4 bases, with 6 bases of the junction left unmatched. Looked up from germline, CDR1 is ENHRY and CDR2 is SYGVKD. CDR3: CAISESAGRVYEQYF. As DNA, the CDR3 is TGTGCCATCAGTGAGTCGGCAGGGAGGGTGTACGAGCAGTACTTC.

The chain is built from TRBV5-1 and TRBJ2-2, with TRBD1 identical over 7 bases. The CDR3 has 14 amino acids. Germline V gene lookup returns CDR1 SGHRS and CDR2 YFSETQ. Trimming took 8 bases from V and 2 from J; bases not matched to a gene: 6. CDR3 DNA: TGCGCCAGTAAACGACAGGGAAACACCGGGGAGCTGTTTTTT. This gives the protein CASKRQGNTGELFF.

The DNA for the CDR3 is TGCAGCGTTGTGTTGGCCAAGAGCGAAAAACTGTTTTTT. Protein: CSVVLAKSEKLFF. V usage is TRBV29-1 and J usage is TRBJ1-4; D is unresolved. V lost 4 bases and J 8 bases, leaving 14 bases between the germline ends. This CDR3 contains 13 residues. Germline CDR1 is SQVTM and CDR2 is ANQGSEA.

The chain recombines TRBV5-4 with TRBJ2-5, with TRBD2 matching over 7 bases. In germline, CDR1 is SGHNT, CDR2 YYREEE (reference sequence). After removal of 4 bases from V and 4 bases from J, the junction contained 7 bases not matched to a gene. This CDR3 has 14 amino acids. The CDR3 DNA is TGTGCCAGCAGCCCAGCGGGGTCTAGAGAGACCCAGTACTTC. Encoded protein: CASSPAGSRETQYF. The full variable domain, completed using reference TRBV5-4 and TRBJ2-5, is ETGVTQSPTHLIKTRGQQVTLRCSSQSGHNTVSWYQQALGQGPQFIFQYYREEENGRGNFPPRFSGLQFPNYSSELNVNALELDDSALYLCASSPAGSRETQYFGPGTRLLVL.

This clone was recorded a few times. The sample has other DNA sequences that encode this CDR3 too. The chain is built from TRBV28 and TRBJ2-7, with D unclear. V was pared by 4 bases and J by 2 bases, with 3 bases between. Germline V gives CDR1 MDHEN, CDR2 SYDVKM. This CDR3 is 11 amino acids long. DNA for the CDR3: TGTGCCAGCAGTTCTACCTACGAGCAGTACTTC. Translating gives CASSSTYEQYF.

J is TRBJ2-7 and V is TRBV6-5; D perhaps matches TRBD1 (5 bases). The CDR3 has 13 residues. The V gene's germline CDR1 is MNHEY and CDR2 SVGAGI. V lost 8 bases, J lost 3 bases, and 14 bases lay in between. The CDR3 DNA sequence: TGTGCCAGCTTCGGACACCTTCTCTACGAGCAGTACTTC. Protein product: CASFGHLLYEQYF.

Concerning this clone itself: Other DNA sequences of this sample code for an identical CDR3. The chain joins TRBV28 to TRBJ1-4; D might be TRBD1 (6 bases). Between the trimmed V and J ends, which lost 6 bases and 4 bases, there was a span of 12 bases. CDR1 and CDR2 (germline): MDHEN, SYDVKM. The CDR3 loop spans 14 amino acids. CDR3 protein: CASSSGQSNEKLFF. In nucleotides, the CDR3 is TGTGCCAGCAGCTCGGGACAAAGTAATGAAAAACTGTTTTTT.

The rearrangement uses TRBV4-1 and TRBJ2-7, with 9 bases matching TRBD1. With V trimmed by 3 bases and J by 5 bases, 5 bases remained unmatched. Germline V CDR1 and CDR2: MGHRA, YSYEKL. The CDR3 consists of 14 residues. This CDR3 reads CASSQRTGVDEQYF. CDR3 in DNA: TGCGCCAGCAGCCAGAGGACAGGGGTTGACGAGCAGTACTTC.

The V gene is TRBV6-6, the J gene TRBJ2-7; D possibly corresponds to TRBD2 (5 bases). The CDR3 runs to 14 residues. Between the trimmed V and J ends, which lost 0 bases and 6 bases, there was a span of 12 bases. Germline V gives CDR1 MNHNY, CDR2 SVGAGI (reference sequence). CDR3 sequence (DNA): TGTGCCAGCAGTTACTCACCTAGCACCTCCGAGCAGTACTTC. It translates to CASSYSPSTSEQYF.

The V call is TRBV28, the J call TRBJ1-2, with D tentatively TRBD1 (6 bases). The length of the CDR3 is 14 residues. V lost 5 bases, J lost 10 bases, and 20 bases lay in between. Germline V lookup: CDR1 MDHEN, CDR2 SYDVKM. The DNA of the CDR3 is TGTGCCAGCAGTCCCCCCGACGGGACAATGGCCTACACCTTC. It specifies CASSPPDGTMAYTF.

The chain couples TRBV10-2 to TRBJ2-4; D may be TRBD1 (5 bases). Germline CDR1 reads WSHSY; CDR2 reads SAAADI. This CDR3 comprises 13 residues. Trimming shortened V by 4 bases and J by 3 bases, and 7 bases separated the two germline ends. The CDR3 nucleotides are TGCGCCAGCAGTGGGGGCGACAAAAACATTCAGTACTTC. This gives the protein CASSGGDKNIQYF.

The chain links TRBV14 to TRBJ2-7; D not resolved. Germline CDR1 reads SGHDN; CDR2 reads FVKESK. This CDR3 is 14 amino acids long. V lost 0 bases, J lost 0 bases, and 6 bases lay in between. The CDR3 spells CASSQDGLSYEQYF. CDR3 coding DNA: TGTGCCAGCAGCCAAGACGGGCTCTCCTACGAGCAGTACTTC.

This chain joins TRBV6-1 and TRBJ2-2; 8 bases are a match to TRBD2. The CDR3 extends over 17 amino acids. The V and J ends lost 2 bases and 7 bases, in that order; junction bases with no gene match: 12. Germline CDR1 reads MNHNS; CDR2 reads SASEGT. CDR3 region: CASSERSVAGGFGELFF. The CDR3 DNA reads as TGTGCCAGCAGTGAACGGTCGGTTGCGGGAGGTTTCGGGGAGCTGTTTTTT.

This sequence joins TRBV7-9 and TRBJ2-2, with 7 positions matching TRBD2. The ends lost 1 base at V and 6 bases at J; junction bases unmatched: 11. CDR3 length: 17 amino acids. The germline CDR1 and CDR2 sequences are SEHNR and FQNEAQ (reference sequence). DNA of the CDR3: TGTGCCAGCAGCTTAGGAAGAGGCGGGAGTCGCTCCGGGGAGCTGTTTTTT. It translates to CASSLGRGGSRSGELFF.